This entry lists 13 T cell receptor beta chains sequenced from one sample in a study of shared clonotypes between healthy human individuals (dated by TCRdb to the early 2020s). CD8 naive samples consisted of CD45RO-negative cells that were positively selected for CCR7, yielding a CD45RA+CCR7+ population without TemRA cells. Library creation used the immunoSEQ multiplex PCR assay. Not all clones reach the TCRdb copy of this immuneACCESS table, which keeps in-frame sequences only. Checked studies attribute under half of the gap to unresolved V genes and leave the rest unexplained. Counted in this sample were under 2,000,000 clones; about 95% of them appeared once. The biggest ten clones account for more than 0.95% of the sample. Source material: naive CD8+ T cells sorted from blood. This specimen's cell subset or site label, interpreted: CD45RA+CCR7+. These receptor sequences come from a man between 18 and 35 years old in good health.

The genes are TRBV28 and TRBJ2-7, with a tentative D call TRBD2 (5 bases). Germline CDR1 and CDR2: MDHEN and SYDVKM. Trimming stripped 2 bases from V and 3 bases from J, with 17 bases between. This CDR3 spans 16 amino acids. The CDR3 DNA is TGTGCCAGCAGTTTACCCCTATCTGCGGGCTACTACGAGCAGTACTTC. Protein product: CASSLPLSAGYYEQYF.

The V and J genes are TRBV7-8 and TRBJ2-2, with D unclear. Germline lookup yields CDR1 SGHVS and CDR2 FQNEAQ. V lost 1 base and J lost 12, with 12 bases in between. The CDR3 loop spans 13 amino acids. The CDR3 spells CASSLVEVPQLFF. The CDR3 DNA follows: TGTGCCAGCAGCTTAGTCGAGGTCCCGCAGCTGTTTTTT.

The chain is built from TRBV30 and TRBJ1-3, with no clear D. Trimming removed 0 bases from V and 2 bases from J, with 11 bases in between. CDR3 length: 15 amino acids. Germline V gene sequence: CDR1 GTSNPN, CDR2 SVGIG (reference sequence). CDR3 residues: CAWSVIGAAGNTIYF. In nucleotides, the CDR3 is TGTGCCTGGAGTGTGATCGGTGCTGCTGGAAACACCATATATTTT.

The rearrangement joins TRBV30 to TRBJ1-6; D is uncertain. The V gene lost 4 bases and the J gene lost 0 bases, with 1 base spanning the gap. Germline V gene data show CDR1 as GTSNPN and CDR2 as SVGIG (reference sequence). The CDR3 spans 12 residues. The CDR3 DNA follows: TGTGCCTGGACCTCCTATAATTCACCCCTCCACTTT. Translating it yields CAWTSYNSPLHF.

The rearrangement uses TRBV27 and TRBJ1-1, with 8 bases identical to TRBD1. Germline CDR1 and CDR2: MNHEY and SMNVEV (reference sequence). The CDR3 length is 14 residues. Unmatched junction bases numbered 9, after V lost 7 bases and J lost 5 bases. The CDR3 reads CASTPQGARTEAFF. The CDR3 DNA reads TGTGCCAGCACCCCTCAGGGGGCGCGGACTGAAGCTTTCTTT.

The chain carries TRBV6-7 and TRBJ2-2; 14 bases align to TRBD2. TRBV6-7 is treated as an ORF (open reading frame) with a function not yet certain. The trim removed 7 bases at V and 5 bases at J, leaving 15 bases unmatched. This CDR3 has 19 amino acids. DNA for the CDR3: TGTGCCAGCATGTCCACTCGGACTAGCGGGAGGCGGAGGACCGGGGAGCTGTTTTTT. This translates into CASMSTRTSGRRRTGELFF.

This chain joins TRBV21-1 and TRBJ2-7; the DNA was not compared with TRBD1, the D call given in the table. TRBV21-1 is a pseudogene segment. This CDR3 has 15 amino acids. For the CDR3, the DNA is TGTGCCAGCAGCAAATTAGTCAGGGGGACCTACGAGCAGTACTTC. Its translation: CASSKLVRGTYEQYF.

This chain links TRBV15 with TRBJ1-4; D might be TRBD1 (5 bases). V lost 0 bases, J lost 6 bases, and 8 bases lay in between. There are 14 residues in the CDR3. Per the germline V gene, CDR1 is LNHNV and CDR2 is YYDKDF (reference sequence). The CDR3 spells CATSRDLGDEKLFF. The CDR3 DNA reads as TGTGCCACCAGCAGAGATTTGGGGGATGAAAAACTGTTTTTT.

This clone was observed once. The rearrangement uses TRBV6-1 and TRBJ2-1; D uncertain. CDR3 length: 15 residues. V was clipped by 1 base and J by 1 base, with 8 bases between them. CDR1 and CDR2 from the germline V gene are MNHNS and SASEGT. CDR3 DNA sequence: TGTGCCAGCAGTGAAGACACCGCGTCCTACAATGAGCAGTTCTTC. This sequence encodes CASSEDTASYNEQFF.

The chain combines TRBV11-3 with TRBJ1-6; D is unresolved. Trimming removed 3 bases from V and 0 bases from J, with 6 bases in between. Germline values: CDR1 SGHNT, CDR2 YENEEA. This CDR3 has 15 amino acids. CDR3 amino acids: CASSFPDSYNSPLHF. The DNA of the CDR3 is TGTGCCAGCAGCTTCCCAGACTCCTATAATTCACCCCTCCACTTT.

This rearrangement joins TRBV7-2 to TRBJ2-7, with D tentatively TRBD1 (6 bases). Germline V gene lookup returns CDR1 SGHTA and CDR2 FQGNSA. This CDR3 is built from 12 residues. Trimming took off 3 bases at V and 7 bases at J, with 10 bases between the two ends. The CDR3 DNA sequence: TGTGCCAGCAGCTTCATTAGGGGGGAGCAGTACTTC. This gives the protein CASSFIRGEQYF.

The V and J genes are TRBV4-1 and TRBJ1-1; D is possibly TRBD1 (6 bases). Trimming took off 4 bases at V and 6 bases at J, with 12 bases between the two ends. The CDR3 extends over 13 amino acids. Germline CDR1 and CDR2: MGHRA and YSYEKL. CDR3: CASSPPGTSEAFF. The CDR3 nucleotides read TGCGCCAGCAGCCCTCCCGGGACATCTGAAGCTTTCTTT.

This rearrangement joins TRBV20-1 to TRBJ2-2; D not certain. With 3 bases removed from V and 7 bases from J, the gap between germline ends came to 6 bases. Germline-derived CDR1 and CDR2 are DFQATT and SNEGSKA (reference sequence). This CDR3 comprises 11 residues. Here the CDR3 reads CSARDNGELFF. In nucleotides, the CDR3 is TGCAGTGCTAGGGATAACGGGGAGCTGTTTTTT.